Each of the 20 T cell receptor beta chains below was sequenced from the same sample in a study of blood T cells in healthy people across ages. Together with a sample-barcoded 5' primer, a J-beta primer mix was included in a second PCR lasting about 7 to 12 cycles. TCRdb called the 5' RACE reads again in MiXCR, with one record for every CDR3 protein. The sample shows roughly 700,000 distinct CDR3 sequences, about half of them seen only once. The specimen was blood. The source is a woman aged 55-70 years in good health.

The chain carries TRBV20-1 and TRBJ2-7, with D possibly TRBD1 on 6 matching bases. The germline V and J ends were trimmed by 6 bases and 0 bases, with 12 bases remaining between them. Germline CDR1 DFQATT, CDR2 SNEGSKA (reference sequence). The CDR3 contains 13 residues. The CDR3 sequence: CSAPGHSSYEQYF. CDR3 bases: TGCAGTGCCCCGGGACACAGCTCCTACGAGCAGTACTTC.

This chain connects TRBV9 to TRBJ2-5; a possible D gene is TRBD2 (6 bases). Matching the DNA end better, TRBJ2-7 makes the J call doubtful. CDR3 length: 12 residues. Per the germline V gene, CDR1 is SGDLS and CDR2 is YYNGEE. The CDR3 sequence: CASTAGSHEQYF. The CDR3 nucleotides read TGTGCCAGCACGGCGGGATCCCACGAGCAGTACTTC.

Ten or more counts support this clonotype. The chain couples TRBV29-1 to TRBJ2-3; possible D gene TRBD2, 7 bases. Germline lookup yields CDR1 SQVTM and CDR2 ANQGSEA. CDR3 length equals 15 residues. V shed 4 bases and J shed 5 bases, with 19 bases lying between them. The CDR3 region has the DNA TGCAGCGTTGGTGCCTTAGGGGGGGCCGGAGATACGCAGTATTTT. Protein sequence: CSVGALGGAGDTQYF.

This clonotype was counted between two and nine times. V and J are TRBV6-6 and TRBJ2-5; D call uncertain. Germline assignment: CDR1 MNHNY and CDR2 SVGAGI (reference sequence). Trimming left V 2 bases short and J 2 bases short, with 12 bases between. This CDR3 is 15 amino acids long. This CDR3 reads CASSYPAGAQETQYF. DNA of the CDR3: TGTGCCAGCAGTTACCCGGCCGGCGCACAAGAGACCCAGTACTTC.

The V and J genes are TRBV6-5 and TRBJ2-3; 10 bases fit TRBD1. The germline V gene has CDR1 MNHEY and CDR2 SVGAGI. CDR3 length equals 14 residues. Trimming removed 6 bases from V and 4 bases from J; junction bases left unmatched: 4. The CDR3 sequence: CASSWGQGSDTQYF. CDR3 coding DNA: TGTGCCAGCAGCTGGGGACAGGGGTCAGATACGCAGTATTTT.

The chain has TRBV4-1 and TRBJ2-5, with D tentatively TRBD2 (6 bases). The DNA end favors TRBJ2-7, so the J call may be wrong. The CDR3 contains 13 residues. The germline V gene has CDR1 MGHRA and CDR2 YSYEKL. The DNA of the CDR3 is TGCGCCAGCAGCCAACGGCGGGAACACGAGCAGTACTTC. Translating gives CASSQRREHEQYF.

This clonotype was detected only a few times. CDR3 amino acids: CSVGTAGETQYF. CDR3 DNA sequence: TGCAGCGTAGGGACAGCCGGGGAGACCCAGTACTTC. This sequence joins TRBV29-1 and TRBJ2-5; 7 bases map to TRBD1. Germline V gives CDR1 SQVTM, CDR2 ANQGSEA. The CDR3 has 12 residues. Unmatched junction bases numbered 6, after V lost 6 bases and J lost 5 bases.

This chain joins TRBV29-1 and TRBJ2-1; 8 bases are shared with TRBD2. From germline, CDR1 is SQVTM and CDR2 ANQGSEA. V shed 5 bases, J shed 5 bases, and the junction held 5 bases outside the gene matches. CDR3 size: 13 residues. Written as DNA, the CDR3 is TGCAGCGTTATCGGACTAGCAAACAATGAGCAGTTCTTC. It translates to CSVIGLANNEQFF.

This clonotype was found a few times. V usage is TRBV20-1 and J usage is TRBJ1-6; D is possibly TRBD1 (6 bases). CDR3 length: 16 amino acids. V lost 5 bases, J lost 7 bases, and 21 bases lay in between. Germline-derived CDR1 and CDR2 are DFQATT and SNEGSKA (reference sequence). The CDR3 DNA reads as TGCAGTGCTCTAGTTTCAGGGGCCGGGTTGAATTCACCCCTCCACTTT. Translated, it gives CSALVSGAGLNSPLHF.

CDR3 sequence: CASSPSSSSYEQYF. CDR3 in DNA: TGTGCCAGCAGTCCTAGCTCAAGCTCCTACGAGCAGTACTTC. This rearrangement joins TRBV27 to TRBJ2-7, with D perhaps TRBD2 (5 bases). V was trimmed by 5 bases and J by 0 bases, leaving 11 bases between them. The CDR3 totals 14 residues. The germline V gene has CDR1 MNHEY and CDR2 SMNVEV (reference sequence).

This chain connects TRBV6-5 to TRBJ1-1; unclear D gene. This CDR3 has 17 residues. V lost 4 bases, J lost 8 bases, and 26 bases lay in between. In germline, CDR1 is MNHEY, CDR2 SVGAGI. DNA of the CDR3: TGTGCCAGCAGTTCCACAACTAGAATCCGGGCCCATCGAGAAGCTTTCTTT. Protein sequence: CASSSTTRIRAHREAFF.

CDR3 DNA: TGTGCCAGCAGTTTGTTAGGGGTGCGTGGCTACACCTTC. It specifies CASSLLGVRGYTF. The V gene is TRBV28, the J gene TRBJ1-2; a weak D match, TRBD1 (5 bases). In germline, CDR1 is MDHEN, CDR2 SYDVKM. V was trimmed by 3 bases and J by 7 bases, leaving 12 bases between them. The CDR3 length is 13 residues.

V and J are TRBV29-1 and TRBJ2-7, with D tentatively TRBD1 or TRBD2 (6 bases each). Germline V gene lookup returns CDR1 SQVTM and CDR2 ANQGSEA. CDR3 size: 11 residues. Trimming took 7 bases from V and 4 from J, leaving 11 bases between them. This CDR3 reads CSGGDTYEQYF. Here the CDR3 DNA reads TGCAGCGGGGGGGACACTTACGAGCAGTACTTC.

This clonotype was observed a few times. Germline is not matched at one junction end, which may reflect a read error. V gene TRBV10-3 combines with J gene TRBJ2-7; D not certain. Germline loops: CDR1 ENHRY, CDR2 SYGVKD. CDR3 length: 12 residues. The DNA of the CDR3 is TGTGCCACCAGTCGAGACGTCTACGAGCAGTACTTC. Protein sequence: CATSRDVYEQYF.

CDR3 protein: CATAGTSGSPEQYF. The DNA of the CDR3 is TGTGCCACCGCCGGGACTAGCGGGAGTCCTGAGCAGTACTTC. V and J are TRBV10-3 and TRBJ2-5; 14 bases agree with TRBD2. The CDR3 runs 14 residues. The V gene's germline CDR1 is ENHRY and CDR2 SYGVKD. Trimming cost V 10 bases and J 11 bases; bases outside gene matches: 12.

The chain recombines TRBV10-3 with TRBJ2-1, with D possibly matching TRBD2 (6 bases). In germline, CDR1 is ENHRY, CDR2 SYGVKD. This CDR3 region has 14 residues. Trimming took 6 bases from V and 0 from J, leaving 9 bases between them. DNA for the CDR3: TGTGCCATCAGCCGGGACTTCTCCTACAATGAGCAGTTCTTC. As protein: CAISRDFSYNEQFF.

For this clonotype: Just one base apart from a much larger clone, this may be a read error. The chain uses TRBV18 and TRBJ2-7, with D hard to call. The J call may be wrong; the DNA end is better matched by TRBJ2-5. The length of the CDR3 is 12 residues. Germline lookup yields CDR1 KGHSH and CDR2 LQKENI. The CDR3 reads CASSPRAETQYF. The CDR3 bases are TGTGCCAGCTCACCACGGGCAGAGACCCAGTACTTC.

As DNA, the CDR3 is TGTGCCAGCTCTCAGACCGGACAGGGACCGTACAATGAGCAGTTCTTC. Translating it yields CASSQTGQGPYNEQFF. V and J are TRBV18 and TRBJ2-1; 8 bases match TRBD1. Trimming removed 6 bases from V and 4 bases from J; junction bases left unmatched: 11. CDR1 and CDR2 (germline): KGHSH, LQKENI. The CDR3 spans 16 residues.

This clonotype was counted at least ten times. The rearrangement links TRBV7-3 to TRBJ2-1; the D gene could be TRBD1 or TRBD2 (7 bases each). CDR3 size: 16 residues. Germline V gives CDR1 SGHTA, CDR2 FQGTGA. Trimming removed 2 bases at V and 8 bases at J, with 19 bases between. This chain's CDR3 is CASSLGSSTGRDEQFF. Here the CDR3 DNA reads TGTGCCAGCAGCTTAGGATCATCGACAGGGAGGGATGAGCAGTTCTTC. Full variable domain (missing parts from reference TRBV7-3 and TRBJ2-1): GAGVSQTPSNKVTEKGKYVELRCDPISGHTALYWYRQSLGQGPEFLIYFQGTGAADDSGLPNDRFFAVRPEGSVSTLKIQRTERGDSAVYLCASSLGSSTGRDEQFFGPGTRLTVL.

This clonotype was found many times. This rearrangement joins TRBV9 to TRBJ2-1, with unresolved D. Trimming shortened V by 3 bases and J by 10 bases, and 17 bases separated the two germline ends. The germline V gene has CDR1 SGDLS and CDR2 YYNGEE. This CDR3 contains 14 residues. CDR3 nucleotides: TGTGCCAGCAGCGCCCGGACCGCACCTACAGAGCAGTTCTTC. Its translation: CASSARTAPTEQFF.